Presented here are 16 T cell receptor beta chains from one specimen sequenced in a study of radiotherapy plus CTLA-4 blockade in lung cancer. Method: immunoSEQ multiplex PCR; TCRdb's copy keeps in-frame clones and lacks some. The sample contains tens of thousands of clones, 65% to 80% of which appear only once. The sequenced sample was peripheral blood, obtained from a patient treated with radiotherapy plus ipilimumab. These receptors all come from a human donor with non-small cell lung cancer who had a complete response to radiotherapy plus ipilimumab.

For the CDR3, the DNA is TGTGCCAGTAGTGGCAGGCCGGGACGCCTTAATGAAAAACTGTTTTTT. It encodes CASSGRPGRLNEKLFF. V and J are TRBV19 and TRBJ1-4; D possibly corresponds to TRBD1 (5 bases). V was pared by 5 bases and J by 4 bases, with 17 bases between. The CDR3 has 16 residues. The germline CDR1 and CDR2 sequences are LNHDA and SQIVND (reference sequence).

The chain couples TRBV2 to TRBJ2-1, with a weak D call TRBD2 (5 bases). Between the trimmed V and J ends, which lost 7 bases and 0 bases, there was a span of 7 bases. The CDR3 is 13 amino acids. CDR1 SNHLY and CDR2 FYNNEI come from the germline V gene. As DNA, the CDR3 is TGTGCCAGCAACGGGGACTCCTACAATGAGCAGTTCTTC. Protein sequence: CASNGDSYNEQFF.

CDR3 loop: CASRPGQTGELFF. The CDR3 DNA reads TGTGCCAGTAGGCCTGGACAGACCGGGGAGCTGTTTTTT. V gene TRBV19 combines with J gene TRBJ2-2; a weak D match, TRBD1 (6 bases). Germline V lookup: CDR1 LNHDA, CDR2 SQIVND (reference sequence). The CDR3 loop spans 13 amino acids. The V end was cut by 6 bases, the J end by 5 bases, with 10 bases between.

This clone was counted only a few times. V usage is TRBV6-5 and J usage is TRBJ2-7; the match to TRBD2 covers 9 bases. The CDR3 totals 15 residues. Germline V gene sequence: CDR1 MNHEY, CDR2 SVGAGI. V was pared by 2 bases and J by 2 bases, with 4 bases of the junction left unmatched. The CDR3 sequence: CASSYASGDPYEQYF. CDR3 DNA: TGTGCCAGCAGTTACGCTAGCGGGGACCCCTACGAGCAGTACTTC.

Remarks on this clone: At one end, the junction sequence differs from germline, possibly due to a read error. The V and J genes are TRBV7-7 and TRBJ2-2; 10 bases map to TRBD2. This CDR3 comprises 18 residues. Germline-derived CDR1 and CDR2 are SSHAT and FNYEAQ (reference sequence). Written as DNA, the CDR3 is TGTGCTAGCAGCTTATCTTTAACTAGCGGGGCGAACACCGGGGAGCTGTTTTTT. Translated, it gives CASSLSLTSGANTGELFF.

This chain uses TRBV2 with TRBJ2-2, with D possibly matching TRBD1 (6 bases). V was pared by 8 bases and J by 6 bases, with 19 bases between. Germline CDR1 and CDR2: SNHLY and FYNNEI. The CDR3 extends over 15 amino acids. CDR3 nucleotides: TGTGCCAGCGAAAAAGCTGGGACACCCGCCGGGGAGCTGTTTTTT. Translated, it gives CASEKAGTPAGELFF.

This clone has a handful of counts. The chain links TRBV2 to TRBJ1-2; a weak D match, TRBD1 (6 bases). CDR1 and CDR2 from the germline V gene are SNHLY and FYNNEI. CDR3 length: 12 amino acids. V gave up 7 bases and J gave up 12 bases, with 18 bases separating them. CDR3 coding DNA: TGTGCCAGCAAGGCCCAGACAGGCTTTGACACCTTC. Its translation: CASKAQTGFDTF.

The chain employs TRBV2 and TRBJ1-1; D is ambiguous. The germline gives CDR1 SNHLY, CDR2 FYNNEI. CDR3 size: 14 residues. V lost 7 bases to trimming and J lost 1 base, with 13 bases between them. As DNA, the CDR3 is TGTGCCAGCATGCGGGAGGTAACGAACACTGAAGCTTTCTTT. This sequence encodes CASMREVTNTEAFF.

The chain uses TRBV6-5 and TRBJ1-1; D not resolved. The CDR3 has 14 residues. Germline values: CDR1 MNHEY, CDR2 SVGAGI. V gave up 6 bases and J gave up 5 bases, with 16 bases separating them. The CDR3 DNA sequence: TGTGCCAGCAGCCCTCCCGAAATGCGGACTGAAGCTTTCTTT. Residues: CASSPPEMRTEAFF.

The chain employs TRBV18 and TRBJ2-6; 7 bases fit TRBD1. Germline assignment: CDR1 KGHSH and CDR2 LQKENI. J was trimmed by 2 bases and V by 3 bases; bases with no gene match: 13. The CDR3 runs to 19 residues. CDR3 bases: TGTGCCAGCTCACCCCCCCCGGGACAGTTATTTACTGGGGCCAACGTCCTGACTTTC. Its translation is CASSPPPGQLFTGANVLTF.

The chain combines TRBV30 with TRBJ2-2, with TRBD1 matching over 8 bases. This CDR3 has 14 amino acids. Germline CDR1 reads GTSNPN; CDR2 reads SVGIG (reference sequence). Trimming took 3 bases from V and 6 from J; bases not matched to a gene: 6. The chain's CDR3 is CAWSQGAQPGELFF. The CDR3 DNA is TGTGCCTGGAGCCAGGGGGCGCAGCCCGGGGAGCTGTTTTTT.

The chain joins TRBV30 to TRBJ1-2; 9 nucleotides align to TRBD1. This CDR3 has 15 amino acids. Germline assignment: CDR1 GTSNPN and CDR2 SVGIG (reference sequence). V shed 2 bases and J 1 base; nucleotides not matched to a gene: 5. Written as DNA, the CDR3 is TGTGCCTGGAGTTCGTACAGGGGGCGTAACTATGGCTACACCTTC. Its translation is CAWSSYRGRNYGYTF.

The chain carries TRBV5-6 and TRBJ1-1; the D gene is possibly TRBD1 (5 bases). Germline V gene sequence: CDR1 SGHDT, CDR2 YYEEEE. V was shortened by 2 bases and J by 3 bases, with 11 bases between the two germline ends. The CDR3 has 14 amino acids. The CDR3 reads CASSFIRGDTEAFF. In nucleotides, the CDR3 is TGTGCCAGCAGCTTCATCCGGGGGGACACTGAAGCTTTCTTT.

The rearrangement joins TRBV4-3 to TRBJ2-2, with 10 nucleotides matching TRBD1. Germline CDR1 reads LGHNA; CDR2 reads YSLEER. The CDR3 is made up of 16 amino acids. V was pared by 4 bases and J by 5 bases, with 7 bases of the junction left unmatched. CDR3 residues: CASSRRTGGRTGELFF. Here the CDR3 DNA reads TGCGCCAGCAGCCGAAGGACAGGGGGAAGGACCGGGGAGCTGTTTTTT.

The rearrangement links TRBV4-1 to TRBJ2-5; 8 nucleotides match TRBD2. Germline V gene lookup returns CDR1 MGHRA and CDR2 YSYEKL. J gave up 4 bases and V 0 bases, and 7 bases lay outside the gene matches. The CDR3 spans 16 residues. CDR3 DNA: TGCGCCAGCAGCCAAGAGGGGACTAGAAGAGGAGAGACCCAGTACTTC. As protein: CASSQEGTRRGETQYF.

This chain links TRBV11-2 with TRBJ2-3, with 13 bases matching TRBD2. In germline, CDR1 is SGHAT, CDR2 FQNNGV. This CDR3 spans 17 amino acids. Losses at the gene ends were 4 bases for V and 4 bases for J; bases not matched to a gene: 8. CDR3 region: CASSSSLAGGSADTQYF. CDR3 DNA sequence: TGTGCCAGCAGCTCGTCACTAGCGGGAGGGTCGGCAGATACGCAGTATTTT.